This T cell receptor (beta chain) was retrieved from a study of T cells after yellow fever vaccination. Across the study: Fractions of limited cellularity were prepared by means of SMART-Seq v4 Ultra Low Input.

This clonotype was counted a few times. Its matching antigen is unknown. The study made its TCR cDNA through 5'RACE template switching. That step introduced a universal primer site along with UMIs. A single record per CDR3 protein comes from TCRdb applying MiXCR to the 5' RACE reads. The sample lists some 400,000 distinct CDR3 sequences; 18% were seen once. General study findings and limits: Most clones from primary vaccination were detected again post-booster (about 95% CD4, about 88% CD8). By day 5 rather than day 15, the secondary response had peaked, though it was weaker.

In germline, CDR1 is LGHNA, CDR2 YNFKEQ. The CDR3 has 18 amino acids. Unmatched junction bases numbered 9, after V lost 0 bases and J lost 0 bases. The gene calls are TRBV4-2 and TRBJ2-7; 9 bases fit TRBD1. The source material was PBMCs, sampled before the yellow fever booster vaccination. This TCR derives from a man in his late teens or twenties who received the YFV17D yellow fever vaccine. CDR3 loop: CASSQDPSRQGGSYEQYF. CDR3 bases: TGTGCCAGCAGCCAAGATCCCTCCCGACAGGGGGGCTCCTACGAGCAGTACTTC.